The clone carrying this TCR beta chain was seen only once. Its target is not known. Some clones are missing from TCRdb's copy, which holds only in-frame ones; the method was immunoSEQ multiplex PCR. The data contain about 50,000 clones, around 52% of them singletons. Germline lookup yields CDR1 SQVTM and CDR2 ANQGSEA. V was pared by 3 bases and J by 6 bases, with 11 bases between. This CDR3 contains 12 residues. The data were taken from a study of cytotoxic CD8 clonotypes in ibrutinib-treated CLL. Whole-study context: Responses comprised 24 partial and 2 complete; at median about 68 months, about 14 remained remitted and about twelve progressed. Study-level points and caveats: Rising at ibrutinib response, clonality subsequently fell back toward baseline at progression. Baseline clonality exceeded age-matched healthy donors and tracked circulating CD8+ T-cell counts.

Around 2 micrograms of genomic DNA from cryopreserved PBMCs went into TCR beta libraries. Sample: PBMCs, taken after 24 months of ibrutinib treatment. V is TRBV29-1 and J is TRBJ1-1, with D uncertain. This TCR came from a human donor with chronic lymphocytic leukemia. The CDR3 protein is CSVDTPVSEAFF. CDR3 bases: TGCAGCGTTGATACCCCCGTCTCTGAAGCTTTCTTT.